The clone carrying this T cell receptor (beta chain) was seen a handful of times. Its antigen is undetermined. CDR3 length equals 17 residues. Per germline, CDR1 LGHNA and CDR2 YSLEER. Trimming cost V 0 bases and J 6 bases; bases outside gene matches: 9. The data are from a study of T cells after yellow fever vaccination. The study's findings and limits: Any FACS-sorted repertoire could hold abundant clonotypes that contaminate it from the bulk population.

Production of TCR cDNA was by 5'RACE template switching, which also added a universal primer site and UMIs. TCRdb redid the calling of the 5' RACE reads with MiXCR, one entry per CDR3 protein. The table shows fewer than 650,000 distinct CDR3 sequences, with roughly 22% occurring only once. This clonotype originated in a man aged 18 to 30 who received the YFV17D yellow fever vaccine. Sample: PBMCs, taken approximately 22 days after the first yellow fever vaccination. J is TRBJ2-5 and V is TRBV4-3; 11 bases map to TRBD2. The CDR3 is CASSQDLAGGRVQTQYF. DNA for the CDR3: TGCGCCAGCAGCCAAGATCTAGCGGGGGGCCGCGTTCAGACCCAGTACTTC.